Below, 20 T cell receptor beta chains from the same sample are listed, as sequenced in a study of shared clonotypes between healthy human individuals. Libraries were prepared by immunoSEQ multiplex PCR; TCRdb keeps only in-frame clonotypes and omits some of them. Among millions of clones listed, more than 80% were seen once. The sample consisted of naive CD4+ T cells sorted from blood. Subset given: CD45RA+ positively selected. The receptors were sampled from a man aged 18 to 29 in good health.

This clone was detected a few times. Within the sample, other DNA sequences also encode this same CDR3. The chain carries TRBV30 and TRBJ1-6; 10 bases are shared with TRBD1. The CDR3 is made up of 13 amino acids. V dropped 4 bases and J dropped 8; count of bases not matched to a gene: 2. Germline V lookup: CDR1 GTSNPN, CDR2 SVGIG (reference sequence). The CDR3 protein is CAWTGQGDSPLHF. The DNA of the CDR3 is TGTGCCTGGACCGGACAGGGGGATTCACCCCTCCACTTT.

This sequence joins TRBV19 and TRBJ1-3; TRBD1 might be the D (5 bases). V was shortened by 1 base and J by 2 bases, with 9 bases between the two germline ends. The length of the CDR3 is 15 residues. Germline lookup yields CDR1 LNHDA and CDR2 SQIVND (reference sequence). The CDR3: CASSIGSRAGNTIYF. CDR3 bases: TGTGCCAGTAGTATAGGTTCCAGGGCTGGAAACACCATATATTTT.

The gene calls are TRBV6-6 and TRBJ1-1; the D gene is possibly TRBD1 (6 bases). Germline CDR1 is MNHNY and CDR2 is SVGAGI (reference sequence). This CDR3 has 13 amino acids. Trimming stripped 5 bases from V and 0 bases from J, with 7 bases between. This CDR3 is CASSQGLNTEAFF. CDR3 bases: TGTGCCAGCAGTCAGGGGTTGAACACTGAAGCTTTCTTT.

The genes are TRBV28 and TRBJ2-7; D gene unclear. V shed 2 bases and J shed 6 bases, with 11 bases lying between them. The CDR3 has 13 amino acids. Germline CDR1 and CDR2: MDHEN and SYDVKM. CDR3 protein: CASSLALPGEQYF. The CDR3 bases are TGTGCCAGCAGTTTAGCTCTCCCTGGCGAGCAGTACTTC.

About this clone: At one end, the junction sequence differs from germline, possibly due to a read error. The chain is built from TRBV2 and TRBJ2-5; D possibly corresponds to TRBD1 (5 bases). CDR1 and CDR2 from the germline V gene are SNHLY and FYNNEI. The CDR3 spans 12 residues. Here the CDR3 DNA reads TGTGCCAGCAGCGAAGCAGGGAAGACCCAGTACTTC. This gives the protein CASSEAGKTQYF.

The V and J genes are TRBV7-8 and TRBJ1-4; TRBD1 matches at 10 bases. The CDR3 has 16 residues. J gave up 1 base and V 1 base, and 0 bases lay outside the gene matches. Per the germline V gene, CDR1 is SGHVS and CDR2 is FQNEAQ. This CDR3 reads CASSLGDRGTNEKLFF. CDR3 DNA sequence: TGTGCCAGCAGCTTAGGGGACAGGGGAACTAATGAAAAACTGTTTTTT. Full variable domain (rest looked up from reference TRBV7-8 and TRBJ1-4): GAGVSQSPRYKVAKRGQDVALRCDPISGHVSLFWYQQALGQGPEFLTYFQNEAQLDKSGLPSDRFFAERPEGSVSTLKIQRTQQEDSAVYLCASSLGDRGTNEKLFFGSGTQLSVL.

V gene TRBV2 combines with J gene TRBJ2-3; a possible D gene is TRBD2 (6 bases). Trimming took 4 bases from V and 0 from J, leaving 11 bases between them. CDR3 length equals 15 residues. The germline CDR1 and CDR2 sequences are SNHLY and FYNNEI. CDR3 in DNA: TGTGCCAGCAGTGCGTCTAGCGCTAGCACAGATACGCAGTATTTT. It yields the protein CASSASSASTDTQYF.

The V call is TRBV30, the J call TRBJ1-2; D uncertain. There are 15 residues in the CDR3. In germline, CDR1 is GTSNPN, CDR2 SVGIG (reference sequence). V lost 3 bases and J 0 bases, leaving 14 bases between the germline ends. The CDR3 DNA reads as TGTGCCTGGAGAAGGCAGGAAGCTTCTAACTATGGCTACACCTTC. Amino acid sequence: CAWRRQEASNYGYTF.

The V gene is TRBV4-1, the J gene TRBJ1-1; tentatively, D is TRBD1 (6 bases). V was shortened by 0 bases and J by 5 bases, with 10 bases between the two germline ends. The CDR3 is 14 residues long. CDR1 and CDR2 from the germline V gene are MGHRA and YSYEKL. The CDR3 loop is CASSQDTGRTEAFF. The DNA of the CDR3 is TGCGCCAGCAGCCAAGATACAGGGAGAACTGAAGCTTTCTTT.

The chain combines TRBV28 with TRBJ2-3, with 9 bases matching TRBD2. There are 16 residues in the CDR3. Looked up from germline, CDR1 is MDHEN and CDR2 is SYDVKM. The V gene end was trimmed by 8 bases and the J gene end by 3 bases; junction bases not matched to a gene: 12. CDR3 bases: TGTGCCAGCGGGGCCGGCGGGGGGGCCTGGACAGATACGCAGTATTTT. Translation: CASGAGGGAWTDTQYF.

The V and J genes are TRBV11-2 and TRBJ1-5; D is ambiguous. Looked up from germline, CDR1 is SGHAT and CDR2 is FQNNGV. This CDR3 is built from 15 residues. Trimming took off 0 bases at V and 3 bases at J, with 9 bases between the two ends. CDR3 protein: CASSLDRSNNQPQHF. The CDR3 DNA is TGTGCCAGCAGCTTAGACAGGTCAAACAATCAGCCCCAGCATTTT.

The chain combines TRBV7-9 with TRBJ2-3; D remains unclear. V was cut by 4 bases and J by 4 bases, with 6 bases left in between. The CDR3 loop spans 12 amino acids. The germline V gene encodes CDR1 SEHNR and CDR2 FQNEAQ (reference sequence). CDR3: CASSSGPDTQYF. The DNA for the CDR3 is TGTGCCAGCAGCTCCGGGCCAGATACGCAGTATTTT.

This clone was seen just once. V usage is TRBV5-4 and J usage is TRBJ2-5, with D hard to call. Germline values: CDR1 SGHNT, CDR2 YYREEE (reference sequence). The CDR3 totals 16 residues. V was cut by 2 bases and J by 1 base, with 15 bases left in between. CDR3 DNA: TGTGCCAGCAGCTTTAACCCGGGCCTTCCCCAAGAGACCCAGTACTTC. Its translation: CASSFNPGLPQETQYF.

The genes are TRBV5-8 and TRBJ2-2; TRBD2 might be the D (6 bases). Per the germline V gene, CDR1 is SGHTS and CDR2 is YDEGEE. V was pared by 4 bases and J by 13 bases, with 14 bases between. This CDR3 is built from 12 residues. The CDR3 DNA is TGTGCCAGCAGCCCACCGGAGGGTAGGCTGTTTTTT. Its protein product is CASSPPEGRLFF.

The chain joins TRBV29-1 to TRBJ2-7, with 10 bases matching TRBD1. The CDR3 is made up of 13 amino acids. V dropped 5 bases and J dropped 4; count of bases not matched to a gene: 5. Germline V gene data show CDR1 as SQVTM and CDR2 as ANQGSEA. CDR3 amino acids: CSVSGTGDYEQYF. Here the CDR3 DNA reads TGCAGCGTTTCCGGGACAGGGGATTACGAGCAGTACTTC.

The chain recombines TRBV10-3 with TRBJ2-2; TRBD2 aligns across 10 bases. V gave up 8 bases and J gave up 6 bases; unmatched junction bases: 18. The CDR3 has 18 residues. Germline lookup yields CDR1 ENHRY and CDR2 SYGVKD. In DNA, the CDR3 is TGTGCCATCCCATCATCGGGAGCGGGGGGGCCTTTTTCCGGGGAGCTGTTTTTT. Translated: CAIPSSGAGGPFSGELFF.

This chain joins TRBV6-1 and TRBJ1-2; 8 bases are shared with TRBD1. Germline V lookup: CDR1 MNHNS, CDR2 SASEGT. This CDR3 is 17 amino acids long. J was trimmed by 2 bases and V by 4 bases; bases with no gene match: 12. This CDR3 reads CASSGRLTGGSNYGYTF. The CDR3, as DNA: TGTGCCAGCAGTGGGAGACTAACAGGGGGGAGCAACTATGGCTACACCTTC.

The chain is built from TRBV7-6 and TRBJ2-7, with TRBD2 matching over 8 bases. The CDR3 sequence is 15 residues long. The J segment lost 7 bases and the V segment lost 0 bases, leaving 8 bases of the junction unmatched. Germline-derived CDR1 and CDR2 are SGHVS and FNYEAQ. The chain's CDR3 is CASSLAEGLASEQYF. The CDR3 DNA is TGTGCCAGCAGCTTAGCGGAAGGACTAGCAAGTGAGCAGTACTTC.

This clone occurred once. The chain has TRBV6-5 and TRBJ1-2, with TRBD1 matching over 8 bases. CDR1 is MNHEY, CDR2 SVGAGI, per germline. The CDR3 covers 13 residues. V was clipped by 4 bases and J by 10 bases; unmatched bases: 8. This CDR3 reads CASSFRDRNDYTF. For the CDR3, the DNA is TGTGCCAGCAGTTTTAGGGACAGGAATGACTACACCTTC.

This chain uses TRBV28 with TRBJ2-7, with 7 positions matching TRBD1. Looked up from germline, CDR1 is MDHEN and CDR2 is SYDVKM. CDR3 size: 14 residues. With V trimmed by 2 bases and J by 6 bases, 7 bases remained unmatched. CDR3 amino acids: CASSLLDRVGEQYF. The CDR3 nucleotides read TGTGCCAGCAGTTTACTCGACAGGGTAGGCGAGCAGTACTTC.